The clone carrying this TCR beta chain has a handful of counts. The antigen is unknown. The data derive from a study of cytomegalovirus exposure and HLA in healthy donors. Study-wide points: Immune exposure information available was restricted to CMV serostatus. Later work showed greater clonal expansion in HLA-associated TCR beta chains than in equally common others.

PCR employed 60 Vbeta and 13 Jbeta primers. Method: immunoSEQ multiplex PCR; TCRdb's copy keeps in-frame clones and lacks some. This sample carries about 130,000 clones, around 76% of them seen once, and the ten largest clones take under 15%. Sequences were obtained from PBMCs. The clonotype comes from a woman aged 55-75 years in good health and CMV-seropositive.

The CDR3 DNA follows: TGTGCCAGCAGCTGGCAAGGACTAGCGGGGAGAGAGACCCAGTACTTC. The encoded protein is CASSWQGLAGRETQYF. The chain joins TRBV7-2 to TRBJ2-5, with TRBD2 identical over 12 bases. V gave up 4 bases and J gave up 4 bases; unmatched junction bases: 7. Germline CDR1 reads SGHTA; CDR2 reads FQGNSA. This CDR3 spans 16 amino acids.